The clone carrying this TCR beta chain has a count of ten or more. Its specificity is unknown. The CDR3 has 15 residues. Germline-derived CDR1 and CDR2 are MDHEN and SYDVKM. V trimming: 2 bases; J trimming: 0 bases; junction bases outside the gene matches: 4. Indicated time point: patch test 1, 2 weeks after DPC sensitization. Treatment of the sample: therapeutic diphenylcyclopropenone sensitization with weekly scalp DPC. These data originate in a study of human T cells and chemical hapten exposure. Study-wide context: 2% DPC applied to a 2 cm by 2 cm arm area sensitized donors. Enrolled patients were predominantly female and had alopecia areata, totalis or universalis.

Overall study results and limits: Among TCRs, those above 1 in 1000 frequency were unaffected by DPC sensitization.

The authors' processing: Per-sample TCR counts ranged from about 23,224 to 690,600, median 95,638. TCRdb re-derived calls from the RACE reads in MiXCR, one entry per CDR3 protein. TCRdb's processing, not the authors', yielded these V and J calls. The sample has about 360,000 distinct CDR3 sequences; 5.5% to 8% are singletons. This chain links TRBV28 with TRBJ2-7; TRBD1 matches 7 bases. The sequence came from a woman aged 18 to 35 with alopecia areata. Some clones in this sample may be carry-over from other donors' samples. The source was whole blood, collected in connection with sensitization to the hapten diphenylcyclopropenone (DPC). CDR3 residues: CASSLLRTGSYEQYF. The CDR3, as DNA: TGTGCCAGCAGTTTACTTCGGACAGGCTCCTACGAGCAGTACTTC. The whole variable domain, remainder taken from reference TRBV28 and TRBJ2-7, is DVKVTQSSRYLVKRTGEKVFLECVQDMDHENMFWYRQDPGLGLRLIYFSYDVKMKEKGDIPEGYSVSREKKERFSLILESASTNQTSMYLCASSLLRTGSYEQYFGPGTRLTVT.